Listed here is a single T cell receptor beta chain. Its antigen is not yet known. No quality values exist for individual bases; no much larger clone is one base distant. Libraries of naive CD8 T cells were built from anywhere between roughly 20,000 and 1,100,000 sorted cells, with 10%, 30% or 50% of the purified RNA used. Naive CD8 T cells, defined as CD8+CD4-CCR7+CD45RA+, were FACS-sorted into RLT Plus buffer on a BD FACSAria II. To test detection sensitivity, Jurkat RNA equal to ten TCR copies was added to samples of about 17,000-1,100,000 naive CD8 T cells. CD8 T cells were enriched with RosetteSep CD8+ T Cell Enrichment Cocktail and Ficoll-Paque, followed by ACK red cell lysis. This sample is part of a study of molecular identifiers for immune sequencing clone quantification (dated by TCRdb to the late 2010s). Some background on the complete study: In a replicate experiment, RNA from 20,000 or 100,000 naive CD8 T cells was split into five aliquots, four of which were sequenced. This methods study used CD8 T cells to benchmark TCR RNA copy counting and molecular-identifier clustering-based TCR repertoire sequencing (MIDCIRS). Broad study findings and their caveats: Modeling estimated 2.5 to 3 recovered TCR RNA copies per cell, compared with roughly 10 by digital PCR, which implies roughly 29% capture efficiency. In CMV-specific effector cells, clones with more than 20 RNA copies accounted for over 98% of molecules, whereas in naive cells such clones accounted for under 1%. Naive libraries contained spiked-in Jurkat TCR RNA (approximately nine copies' worth), which is not part of the donor repertoire. Highly expanded clone sizes could be underestimated if identical TCR molecules share a barcode. Without barcode sub-clustering, chimeric consensus sequences inflated TCR diversity; chimeras reached as high as 47%. A single cell's worth of spiked-in Jurkat TCR RNA was reported detectable even among 900,000 to 1,000,000 naive CD8 T cells.

Libraries came from PCR. This sample was sequenced with a NextSeq 500. Bulk TCR libraries were prepared as previously described, using TCR primers listed in Table S5. The Qiagen AllPrep DNA/RNA kit was used to purify total RNA. Before any analysis, reads coming from multiple sequencing runs of the same library were combined into one pool. The paper's data handling went like this. Reads were retained only if an exact TCR constant sequence was present, and the retained reads were trimmed to 150 nt and grouped according to their 12-nt molecular barcodes. Reads within each barcode group were sub-clustered using a 15% Levenshtein threshold, and quality-weighted consensus sequences were constructed for each RNA molecule. Non-functional sequences were removed, as were lower-count sequences one edit away from another. Based on a fit of two negative binomial distributions, barcode sub-clusters having less than 20% of the maximum read count were discarded. TCRdb trimmed the raw reads at Q25, called clones with MiXCR and kept productive beta chains. Merged by CDR3 protein, the rows form single entries marked with the most common genes and DNA. Here the V and J calls rest on TCRdb's processing, not on the authors' analysis. The sample has roughly 100,000 distinct CDR3 sequences on record, about 35% of them singletons. Roughly 10% of the sample belongs to the ten largest clones.

The receptor was isolated from a human donor in good health. Some libraries in this study had Jurkat cell RNA spiked in. Sequenced sample: naive CD8+ T cells from blood, with Jurkat cell RNA spiked in. The intended sense of this specimen's cell subset or site label: FACS-sorted CD8+CD4-CCR7+CD45RA+ naive T cells.

The CDR3: CASSLELTGELFF. The nucleotide sequence reads as follows: TGTGCCAGCAGCTTAGAATTAACCGGGGAGCTGTTTTTT. The rearranged chain carries TRBV7-2 and TRBJ2-2, with no confident D gene call. The CDR3 numbers 13 residues from cysteine through phenylalanine. The kept DNA is CDR3 alone, 39 bases in frame from the first base. V is reduced by 1 base and J by 5 bases, leaving a spacing of 5 bases between them. The CDR1 and CDR2 encoded by the germline V gene are SGHTA and FQGNSA.